Below are 27 T cell receptor beta chains sequenced from a single sample in a study of blood T cell repertoires in COVID-19. The repertoire was sequenced with immunoSEQ multiplex PCR; TCRdb's copy has only in-frame clones and lacks some. The sample has roughly 150,000 clones; 65% to 85% are singletons. Sequencing used peripheral blood. The receptors derive from a man between 65 and 79 years old with active or convalescent COVID-19.

V and J are TRBV18 and TRBJ2-7; 7 bases match TRBD1. CDR1 is KGHSH, CDR2 LQKENI, per germline. Losses at the gene ends were 3 bases for V and 0 bases for J; bases not matched to a gene: 8. This CDR3 region has 16 residues. CDR3 nucleotide sequence: TGTGCCAGCTCACCCATTCCGGGACAGAGCTCCTACGAGCAGTACTTC. This gives the protein CASSPIPGQSSYEQYF.

This clone was counted a single time. The CDR3 nucleotides are TGTGCCAGCAGCAGGGACAGGGCTGAAAAACTGTTTTTT. As protein: CASSRDRAEKLFF. The chain couples TRBV11-2 to TRBJ1-4; 9 bases agree with TRBD1. This CDR3 has 13 residues. Losses at the gene ends were 5 bases for V and 7 bases for J; bases not matched to a gene: 2. Germline CDR1 reads SGHAT; CDR2 reads FQNNGV.

The gene calls are TRBV18 and TRBJ2-3; TRBD2 agrees at 13 bases. V was pared by 3 bases and J by 4 bases, with 7 bases of the junction left unmatched. Germline lookup yields CDR1 KGHSH and CDR2 LQKENI. CDR3 length: 17 amino acids. CDR3 region: CASSPQPGLAGADTQYF. For the CDR3, the DNA is TGTGCCAGCTCACCGCAACCCGGACTAGCGGGAGCAGATACGCAGTATTTT.

This clone was recorded once. The J gene is TRBJ2-3, the V gene TRBV7-8; D may be TRBD1 (5 bases). Per the germline V gene, CDR1 is SGHVS and CDR2 is FQNEAQ. Trimming pared 3 bases from V and 4 bases from J, leaving 11 bases between. The CDR3 length is 14 residues. The CDR3 sequence is CASSFLVGADTQYF. The CDR3 DNA reads TGTGCCAGCAGCTTCCTGGTAGGGGCAGATACGCAGTATTTT.

The chain combines TRBV28 with TRBJ2-3; tentative D call: TRBD2 (6 bases). This CDR3 comprises 15 residues. Germline CDR1 reads MDHEN; CDR2 reads SYDVKM. V lost 9 bases, J lost 2 bases, and 18 bases lay in between. The CDR3: CARILGVADTDTQYF. In DNA form, the CDR3 reads TGTGCCAGGATCCTGGGGGTAGCGGACACAGATACGCAGTATTTT.

This sequence joins TRBV11-2 and TRBJ1-1; possible D gene TRBD1, 6 bases. The CDR3 has 15 amino acids. The germline V gene encodes CDR1 SGHAT and CDR2 FQNNGV. Trimming removed 2 bases at V and 3 bases at J, with 13 bases between. The CDR3 spells CASSLTQGGYTEAFF. The CDR3, as DNA: TGTGCCAGCAGCTTAACACAGGGTGGATACACTGAAGCTTTCTTT.

The chain employs TRBV5-4 and TRBJ2-5; the D is unclear. Germline lookup yields CDR1 SGHNT and CDR2 YYREEE (reference sequence). V was trimmed by 3 bases and J by 1 base, leaving 13 bases between them. The CDR3 has 15 residues. CDR3 coding DNA: TGTGCCAGCAGCTCCCCGGAGACGGTCCAAGAGACCCAGTACTTC. It yields the protein CASSSPETVQETQYF.

The V call is TRBV6-5, the J call TRBJ1-5, with 7 bases lining up with TRBD1. The V gene's germline CDR1 is MNHEY and CDR2 SVGAGI. The CDR3 sequence is 15 residues long. Unmatched junction bases numbered 4, after V lost 5 bases and J lost 0 bases. The CDR3 loop reads CASSPGTDSNQPQHF. CDR3 bases: TGTGCCAGCAGTCCGGGGACAGATAGCAATCAGCCCCAGCATTTT.

The chain recombines TRBV19 with TRBJ1-5, with TRBD1 matching over 8 bases. V lost 6 bases, J lost 0 bases, and 4 bases stayed unmatched. The CDR3 covers 15 residues. CDR1 is LNHDA, CDR2 SQIVND, per germline (reference sequence). The CDR3 DNA reads as TGTGCCAGTAGCACAGACAGGGGTAGCAATCAGCCCCAGCATTTT. Translating gives CASSTDRGSNQPQHF.

The chain couples TRBV5-1 to TRBJ1-2; 9 bases map to TRBD1. The CDR3 has 13 residues. The junction had 5 bases not matched to a gene; V was cut back by 3 bases and J by 8 bases. Germline loops: CDR1 SGHRS, CDR2 YFSETQ. The CDR3: CASSWGTGRGYTF. The CDR3 bases are TGCGCCAGCAGCTGGGGGACAGGGAGGGGCTACACCTTC.

The chain joins TRBV27 to TRBJ2-1, with a possible D match to TRBD1 (5 bases). This CDR3 contains 14 residues. Trimming took 6 bases from V and 3 from J, leaving 12 bases between them. The germline CDR1 and CDR2 sequences are MNHEY and SMNVEV (reference sequence). DNA for the CDR3: TGTGCCAGCAGGGGGCAGATTCACTACAATGAGCAGTTCTTC. Its protein product is CASRGQIHYNEQFF.

This rearrangement joins TRBV5-4 to TRBJ1-2; D unresolved. V was shortened by 1 base and J by 5 bases, with 9 bases between the two germline ends. The CDR3 runs 13 residues. Germline-derived CDR1 and CDR2 are SGHNT and YYREEE (reference sequence). Here the CDR3 reads CASSLSQRYGYTF. For the CDR3, the DNA is TGTGCCAGCAGCTTGAGTCAGCGTTATGGCTACACCTTC. The variable domain in full, with the rest retrieved from reference TRBV5-4 and TRBJ1-2, is ETGVTQSPTHLIKTRGQQVTLRCSSQSGHNTVSWYQQALGQGPQFIFQYYREEENGRGNFPPRFSGLQFPNYSSELNVNALELDDSALYLCASSLSQRYGYTFGSGTRLTVV.

This clone appeared once. J is TRBJ1-1 and V is TRBV6-5; D gene ambiguous. Germline V gene sequence: CDR1 MNHEY, CDR2 SVGAGI. Between the trimmed V and J ends, which lost 8 bases and 2 bases, there was a span of 15 bases. This CDR3 comprises 14 residues. CDR3 region: CASSRGRFNTEAFF. CDR3 nucleotides: TGTGCCAGCTCTAGAGGCCGGTTTAACACTGAAGCTTTCTTT.

The J gene is TRBJ1-1, the V gene TRBV7-2; 8 nucleotides agree with TRBD1. Germline CDR1 SGHTA, CDR2 FQGNSA. This CDR3 has 13 residues. V was clipped by 7 bases and J by 7 bases; unmatched bases: 8. CDR3 protein: CASNPTGVGEAFF. The CDR3 coding sequence is TGTGCCAGCAACCCGACAGGGGTTGGTGAAGCTTTCTTT.

This chain connects TRBV29-1 to TRBJ2-3; no reliable D call. Germline CDR1 reads SQVTM; CDR2 reads ANQGSEA. Deletions cut 4 bases from V and 1 base from J, with 15 bases between. This CDR3 has 15 residues. The CDR3 DNA follows: TGCAGCGTTGTGCCCCTGGGCGACCGCACAGATACGCAGTATTTT. Protein sequence: CSVVPLGDRTDTQYF.

This chain joins TRBV4-3 and TRBJ2-7; D remains ambiguous. Trimming left V 0 bases short and J 0 bases short, with 12 bases between. Looked up from germline, CDR1 is LGHNA and CDR2 is YSLEER. There are 16 residues in the CDR3. CDR3 coding DNA: TGCGCCAGCAGCCAAGAGGTCATTATCTACTCCTACGAGCAGTACTTC. This gives the protein CASSQEVIIYSYEQYF.

This sequence joins TRBV10-2 and TRBJ1-2, with D possibly matching TRBD1 (6 bases). The germline CDR1 and CDR2 sequences are WSHSY and SAAADI. Trimming took off 7 bases at V and 4 bases at J, with 10 bases between the two ends. CDR3 length: 12 residues. The CDR3 spells CASNTGSYGYTF. In DNA form, the CDR3 reads TGCGCCAGCAACACAGGGAGCTATGGCTACACCTTC.

This clone appeared a single time. This chain connects TRBV24-1 to TRBJ2-3, with D perhaps TRBD1 (6 bases). The CDR3 spans 18 residues. Germline CDR1 and CDR2: KGHDR and SFDVKD. Trimming shortened V by 0 bases and J by 4 bases, and 19 bases separated the two germline ends. CDR3 protein: CATSDLIVRHRVADTQYF. The CDR3 nucleotides read TGTGCCACCAGTGATTTGATCGTCCGGCACAGGGTGGCAGATACGCAGTATTTT.

This clone was counted a few times. CDR3 amino acids: CASSSEHAQPQHF. DNA for the CDR3: TGTGCCAGCAGCTCAGAACATGCTCAGCCCCAGCATTTT. J is TRBJ1-5 and V is TRBV11-2, with unresolved D. The CDR3 runs to 13 residues. V dropped 4 bases and J dropped 6 bases, with 10 bases sitting between them. Germline V gene lookup returns CDR1 SGHAT and CDR2 FQNNGV.

The gene calls are TRBV2 and TRBJ1-4; maybe TRBD1 (5 bases). Trimming took off 3 bases at V and 6 bases at J, with 17 bases between the two ends. The CDR3 totals 16 residues. Germline V gives CDR1 SNHLY, CDR2 FYNNEI. The CDR3: CASSDLGPSSYEKLFF. The CDR3 nucleotides are TGTGCCAGCAGTGACCTGGGGCCAAGCTCATATGAAAAACTGTTTTTT.

The chain combines TRBV6-5 with TRBJ2-5; the match to TRBD1 covers 9 bases. This CDR3 comprises 15 residues. The junction had 8 bases not matched to a gene; V was cut back by 7 bases and J by 2 bases. Per the germline V gene, CDR1 is MNHEY and CDR2 is SVGAGI. CDR3 nucleotides: TGTGCCAGCACTACCGGGACAGGGCCGCAAGAGACCCAGTACTTC. Residues: CASTTGTGPQETQYF.

The genes are TRBV5-1 and TRBJ1-2; no clear D gene. Germline CDR1 and CDR2: SGHRS and YFSETQ. The CDR3 consists of 14 residues. V lost 0 bases, J lost 5 bases, and 11 bases lay in between. As DNA, the CDR3 is TGCGCCAGCAGCTTGGGGGCAGGAAGGTATGGCTACACCTTC. Amino acid sequence: CASSLGAGRYGYTF. The full variable domain, in which reference TRBV5-1 and TRBJ1-2 provide the parts outside the CDR3, is KAGVTQTPRYLIKTRGQQVTLSCSPISGHRSVSWYQQTPGQGLQFLFEYFSETQRNKGNFPGRFSGRQFSNSRSEMNVSTLELGDSALYLCASSLGAGRYGYTFGSGTRLTVV.

V is TRBV29-1 and J is TRBJ1-1; 7 nucleotides agree with TRBD1. The CDR3 spans 12 residues. V lost 4 bases, J lost 3 bases, and 2 bases stayed unmatched. Per germline, CDR1 SQVTM and CDR2 ANQGSEA. CDR3 nucleotide sequence: TGCAGCGTTGGGGACAGCTACACTGAAGCTTTCTTT. It codes for CSVGDSYTEAFF.

The DNA of the CDR3 is TGTGCCAGCAGCAGCCGGGACACGTCCACAGATACGCAGTATTTT. This sequence encodes CASSSRDTSTDTQYF. The chain carries TRBV2 and TRBJ2-3, with a weak D call TRBD1 (6 bases). The length of the CDR3 is 15 residues. With 6 bases removed from V and 2 bases from J, the gap between germline ends came to 15 bases. CDR1 SNHLY and CDR2 FYNNEI come from the germline V gene.

The chain recombines TRBV3-1 (or the pseudogene TRBV3-2) with TRBJ1-3, with a weak D call TRBD1 (6 bases). The CDR3 contains 17 residues. V lost 6 bases and J lost 0, with 18 bases in between. Per the germline V gene, CDR1 is LGHDT and CDR2 is YNNKEL (reference sequence). The CDR3 spells CASSHLTGWASGNTIYF. Written as DNA, the CDR3 is TGTGCCAGCAGTCATTTGACAGGATGGGCCTCTGGAAACACCATATATTTT.

The chain couples TRBV28 to TRBJ1-5; possibly TRBD1 for D (6 bases). Germline CDR1 and CDR2: MDHEN and SYDVKM. Between the trimmed V and J ends, which lost 4 bases and 0 bases, there was a span of 10 bases. The CDR3 is 15 amino acids. In DNA form, the CDR3 reads TGTGCCAGCAGTTGGGGGGGGCATAGCAATCAGCCCCAGCATTTT. It codes for CASSWGGHSNQPQHF.

The chain carries TRBV9 and TRBJ1-4; 7 bases agree with TRBD1. The CDR3 consists of 17 residues. The germline V gene encodes CDR1 SGDLS and CDR2 YYNGEE. The trim removed 4 bases at V and 4 bases at J, leaving 13 bases unmatched. Here the CDR3 DNA reads TGTGCCAGCAGCCCGAGGGCAGGGGGACGGGGTAATGAAAAACTGTTTTTT. Translating it yields CASSPRAGGRGNEKLFF. Complete variable domain (other parts from reference TRBV9 and TRBJ1-4): DSGVTQTPKHLITATGQRVTLRCSPRSGDLSVYWYQQSLDQGLQFLIQYYNGEERAKGNILERFSAQQFPDLHSELNLSSLELGDSALYFCASSPRAGGRGNEKLFFGSGTQLSVL.